These T cell receptor beta chains were read from a single sample in a study of T cells in Graves' hyperthyroidism and ophthalmopathy. Each CDR3 protein gets one entry after TCRdb re-called the multiplex PCR reads with MiXCR. The profile shows approximately 490,000 distinct CDR3 sequences, approximately 22% of them singletons. The sequenced material came from blood. The receptors come from a woman aged 65 to 85 with Graves' ophthalmopathy. CDR3s include the opening cysteine and the closing phenylalanine or tryptophan. The D gene is left open where the match is weak. Clone size, where shown, is once, few, many, or a class for clones that have expanded.

NA,TRBJ2-7,NA,TRBV3-1,CASSPVGGIGQYF,TGTGCCAGCAGCCCGGTAGGGGGTATAGGGCAGTACTTC
NA,TRBJ1-2,few,TRBV7-8,CASSLALEYYGYTF,TGTGCCAGCAGCTTAGCGCTCGAGTATTATGGCTACACCTTC
TRBD2,TRBJ2-5,NA,TRBV24-1,CATSDLQFGTSKETQYF,TGTGCCACCAGTGATTTGCAATTCGGGACTAGCAAAGAGACCCAGTACTTC
NA,TRBJ2-1,NA,TRBV18,CASSPRVGARNEQFF,TGTGCCAGCTCCCCTCGAGTGGGGGCGCGGAATGAGCAGTTCTTC
NA,TRBJ1-2,NA,TRBV30,CAWSGETDYGYTF,TGTGCCTGGAGTGGTGAGACGGATTATGGCTACACCTTC
NA,TRBJ2-1,few,TRBV24-1,CATSDPSRSEQFF,TGTGCCACCAGTGACCCCTCTAGAAGTGAGCAGTTCTTC
TRBD1,TRBJ2-1,NA,TRBV6-1,CASRRDRYNEQFF,TGTGCCAGCAGAAGGGACAGATACAATGAGCAGTTCTTC
TRBD1,TRBJ2-4,many,TRBV12-3/TRBV12-4,CASTYRDRGNIQYF,TGTGCCAGCACCTATCGGGACAGGGGAAACATTCAGTACTTC
TRBD2,TRBJ2-1,many,TRBV27,CASSPGLAASYNEQFF,TGTGCCAGCAGTCCCGGACTAGCGGCCTCCTACAATGAGCAGTTCTTC
TRBD1,TRBJ1-6,NA,TRBV10-3,CAISAGTDHRHF,TGTGCCATCAGTGCCGGGACAGACCATCGCCACTTT
NA,TRBJ2-2,NA,TRBV20-1,CSAGGLLGGELFF,TGCAGTGCTGGGGGGCTGCTGGGCGGGGAGCTGTTTTTT
NA,TRBJ2-1,NA,TRBV27,CASSAWGGISNEQFF,TGTGCCAGCAGTGCCTGGGGCGGAATTTCCAATGAGCAGTTCTTC
NA,TRBJ2-5,few,TRBV5-4,CASSRLETGVRTQYF,TGTGCCAGCAGCAGACTAGAGACCGGGGTGAGGACCCAGTACTTC
TRBD1,TRBJ1-2,few,TRBV20-1,CSARTLDRGKYGYTF,TGCAGTGCTCGAACCCTGGACAGGGGGAAATATGGCTACACCTTC
TRBD1,TRBJ1-1,many,TRBV27,CASRPGQVLNTEAFF,TGTGCCAGCAGACCGGGACAGGTCCTGAACACTGAAGCTTTCTTT
NA,TRBJ2-7,many,TRBV7-2,CASSLQLIYEQYF,TGTGCCAGCAGCTTACAACTTATCTACGAGCAGTACTTC
NA,TRBJ2-1,NA,TRBV30,CAWKLRGSYNEQFF,TGTGCCTGGAAACTACGGGGATCCTACAATGAGCAGTTCTTC
TRBD2,TRBJ2-7,NA,TRBV3-1,CASSDPSGGNYEQYF,TGTGCCAGCAGCGACCCGAGCGGGGGGAACTACGAGCAGTACTTC
NA,TRBJ2-3,once,TRBV20-1,CSARDGRELPDTQYF,TGCAGTGCTAGAGACGGACGGGAGCTTCCAGATACGCAGTATTTT
NA,TRBJ1-1,NA,TRBV6-1,CASSEALHRQSNTEAFF,TGTGCCAGCAGTGAAGCCCTACACAGGCAGTCTAACACTGAAGCTTTCTTT
TRBD1,TRBJ2-2,few,TRBV19,CASSTTGGIGSTGELFF,TGTGCCAGTAGTACGACAGGGGGCATCGGTAGCACCGGGGAGCTGTTTTTT
NA,TRBJ2-7,many,TRBV10-3,CAISGTTVGEQYF,TGTGCCATCAGTGGGACAACCGTGGGCGAGCAGTACTTC
TRBD1,TRBJ1-6,few,TRBV6-1,CASRPGQGTSPLHF,TGTGCCAGCAGACCGGGACAGGGGACTTCACCCCTCCACTTT
TRBD1,TRBJ1-1,many,TRBV12-3/TRBV12-4,CASSFGTGGTEAFF,TGTGCCAGCAGTTTTGGGACAGGGGGCACTGAAGCTTTCTTT
NA,TRBJ2-1,NA,TRBV20-1,CSGRDGANEQFF,TGCAGTGGCAGGGACGGGGCGAATGAGCAGTTCTTC
TRBD1,TRBJ1-5,NA,TRBV18,CASSRDRNQPQHF,TGTGCCAGCTCCCGGGACAGGAATCAGCCCCAGCATTTT
TRBD2,TRBJ2-7,NA,TRBV6-1,CASSRSGTHSYEQYF,TGTGCCAGCTCACGTAGCGGGACCCACTCCTACGAGCAGTACTTC
NA,TRBJ1-6,few,TRBV30,CAWSRGANSPLHF,TGTGCCTGGAGCCGGGGAGCGAATTCACCCCTCCACTTT
NA,TRBJ1-6,many,TRBV6-1,CASSPGQHNSPLHF,TGTGCCAGCAGTCCGGGACAACATAATTCACCCCTCCACTTT
TRBD1,TRBJ2-7,few,TRBV18,CASSPGQVPYEQYF,TGTGCCAGCTCACCCGGACAGGTCCCCTACGAGCAGTACTTC